Each of the 29 T cell receptor beta chains below was sequenced from the same sample in a study of Tregs in tolerant kidney transplant recipients. Libraries were prepared by immunoSEQ multiplex PCR; TCRdb keeps only in-frame clonotypes and omits some of them. The sample table sets out approximately 52,000 clones. The specimen was CD4+ T cells from blood, collected before the transplant. These receptors were obtained from a human donor who received a combined kidney and bone marrow transplant.

Regarding this clone: Read sequence stops 3 residues before the CDR3 end, and the germline J gene provides the missing end. The chain recombines TRBV2 with TRBJ2-3; D is perhaps TRBD2 (5 bases). The V end lost 1 base, the J end lost 2 bases, and 10 bases lay between the germline ends. The CDR3 is 15 residues long. Per germline, CDR1 SNHLY and CDR2 FYNNEI. The CDR3 reads CASSEVERFTDTQYF. The DNA read from the CDR3 is TGTGCCAGCAGTGAAGTTGAGCGGTTCACAGATACG.

Concerning this clone itself: The CDR3 end falls 3 residues outside the read, so it is completed with the germline J gene. The chain recombines TRBV2 with TRBJ2-2; D is perhaps TRBD1 (6 bases). The CDR3 has 17 amino acids. Between the trimmed V and J ends, which lost 6 bases and 4 bases, there was a span of 21 bases. The germline gives CDR1 SNHLY, CDR2 FYNNEI. CDR3 loop: CASRKTGLGSTTGELFF. CDR3 DNA (partial): TGTGCCAGCAGAAAGACAGGTTTAGGATCTACCACCGGGGAG. Complete variable domain (other parts from reference TRBV2 and TRBJ2-2): EPEVTQTPSHQVTQMGQEVILRCVPISNHLYFYWYRQILGQKVEFLVSFYNNEISEKSEIFDDQFSVERPDGSNFTLKIRSTKLEDSAMYFCASRKTGLGSTTGELFFGEGSRLTVL.

On this clone: Read sequence stops 3 residues before the CDR3 end, and the germline J gene provides the missing end. The J gene is TRBJ2-4, the V gene TRBV5-6; D might be TRBD1 (6 bases). Trimming removed 0 bases from V and 6 bases from J, with 13 bases in between. The CDR3 length is 15 residues. From germline, CDR1 is SGHDT and CDR2 YYEEEE. The part of the CDR3 DNA that was read is TGTGCCAGCAGCTTGGGCGGCCAGGGGCTAAACATT. It encodes CASSLGGQGLNI. The whole CDR3 region reads CASSLGGQGLNIQYF.

Concerning this clone itself: Read coverage stops 3 residues before the CDR3 terminus; the germline J gene supplies the remainder. The chain carries TRBV2 and TRBJ2-5, with 8 bases that match TRBD2. Germline V gene sequence: CDR1 SNHLY, CDR2 FYNNEI. The CDR3 is 15 residues long. Trimming removed 7 bases from V and 6 bases from J; junction bases left unmatched: 13. CDR3 protein: CASIEPGLGGKTQYF. CDR3 DNA, as far as it was read: TGTGCCAGCATCGAGCCGGGACTAGGGGGGAAGACC. The full variable domain, completed using reference TRBV2 and TRBJ2-5, is EPEVTQTPSHQVTQMGQEVILRCVPISNHLYFYWYRQILGQKVEFLVSFYNNEISEKSEIFDDQFSVERPDGSNFTLKIRSTKLEDSAMYFCASIEPGLGGKTQYFGPGTRLLVL.

About this clone itself: The DNA ends 3 residues before the CDR3 does, and the rest of the CDR3 is filled in from the germline J gene. The chain recombines TRBV4-1 with TRBJ1-4; 7 positions agree with TRBD1. The germline V gene encodes CDR1 MGHRA and CDR2 YSYEKL. The V and J ends lost 0 bases and 10 bases, in that order; junction bases with no gene match: 5. This CDR3 spans 14 amino acids. The CDR3 bases that were read are TGCGCCAGCAGCCAAGAAGGTGCAGGGGGAAAA. This codes for CASSQEGAGGK. The complete CDR3 sequence is CASSQEGAGGKLFF.

Note on this clone: The read gets to within 3 residues of the CDR3 end, and the germline J gene fills in the rest. The chain recombines TRBV30 with TRBJ1-1; D may be TRBD1 (6 bases). The CDR3 runs 15 residues. Trimming left V 0 bases short and J 2 bases short, with 13 bases between. Per the germline V gene, CDR1 is GTSNPN and CDR2 is SVGIG (reference sequence). Partial CDR3 DNA: TGTGCCTGGAGTGTATCTGGACAGCCAAACACTGAA. Its translation: CAWSVSGQPNTE. The whole CDR3 sequence is CAWSVSGQPNTEAFF.

Comments on this clone: Read data end 3 residues before the CDR3 end; the end is taken from the germline J gene. This sequence joins TRBV30 and TRBJ1-4, with 8 bases that match TRBD1. Losses at the gene ends were 4 bases for V and 8 bases for J; bases not matched to a gene: 3. This CDR3 has 12 amino acids. Germline-derived CDR1 and CDR2 are GTSNPN and SVGIG (reference sequence). CDR3 DNA, as far as it was read: TGTGCCTGGAACACAGGGGGGGAAAAA. It codes for CAWNTGGEK. The entire CDR3 protein reads CAWNTGGEKLFF. Together with reference TRBV30 and TRBJ1-4, the CDR3 gives the full variable domain: SQTIHQWPATLVQPVGSPLSLECTVEGTSNPNLYWYRQAAGRGLQLLFYSVGIGQISSEVPQNLSASRPQDRQFILSSKKLLLSDSGFYLCAWNTGGEKLFFGSGTQLSVL.

In regard to this clone: The read stops 3 residues short of the end of the CDR3; the missing end is completed from the germline J gene. The chain couples TRBV5-4 to TRBJ2-3; unclear D gene. The CDR3 is made up of 12 amino acids. V was trimmed by 5 bases and J by 3 bases, leaving 7 bases between them. CDR1 is SGHNT, CDR2 YYREEE, per germline (reference sequence). CDR3 DNA, as far as it was read: TGTGCCAGCAGTCTATCTACAGATACG. Translated, it gives CASSLSTDT. The CDR3 as a whole reads CASSLSTDTQYF. The complete variable domain, with remaining parts taken from reference TRBV5-4 and TRBJ2-3, reads ETGVTQSPTHLIKTRGQQVTLRCSSQSGHNTVSWYQQALGQGPQFIFQYYREEENGRGNFPPRFSGLQFPNYSSELNVNALELDDSALYLCASSLSTDTQYFGPGTRLTVL.

Notes on this clone: The sequence runs out 3 residues before the end of the CDR3; the remainder is reconstructed from the germline J gene. The chain joins TRBV18 to TRBJ1-3; D is perhaps TRBD1 (5 bases). The CDR3 spans 16 residues. Trimming shortened V by 2 bases and J by 2 bases, and 13 bases separated the two germline ends. CDR1 KGHSH and CDR2 LQKENI come from the germline V gene. The CDR3 DNA, read in part, is TGTGCCAGCTCACCATCGGGGGTTGTAACTGGAAACACC. Amino acid sequence: CASSPSGVVTGNT. The entire CDR3 protein is CASSPSGVVTGNTIYF.

Note on this clone: The read terminates 3 residues ahead of where the CDR3 ends, so the germline J gene completes it. The chain combines TRBV20-1 with TRBJ2-3; 7 bases line up with TRBD2. The V gene end was trimmed by 5 bases and the J gene end by 5 bases; junction bases not matched to a gene: 10. CDR3 length: 14 residues. Germline CDR1 and CDR2: DFQATT and SNEGSKA (reference sequence). Incomplete CDR3 DNA: TGCAGTGCTGCGGGTGCGGGAGCAATAGATACG. This codes for CSAAGAGAIDT. The entire CDR3 reads CSAAGAGAIDTQYF.

Worth noting for this clone: The read stops 3 residues short of the end of the CDR3; the missing end is completed from the germline J gene. The chain couples TRBV7-8 to TRBJ2-1; 12 nucleotides match TRBD2. The CDR3 consists of 18 residues. Germline CDR1 and CDR2: SGHVS and FQNEAQ. V dropped 5 bases and J dropped 5; count of bases not matched to a gene: 13. This CDR3 reads CASSPPLRLAGVNNEQFF. The sequenced CDR3 bases are TGTGCCAGCAGCCCCCCACTCAGACTAGCGGGAGTTAACAATGAG.

Comment on this clone: One end of the junction varies from germline; a read error may be responsible. The CDR3 bases that were read are TGTGTCAGCAGCTCCGACAGGACCTTTCAGCCC. Protein product: CVSSSDRTFQP. The full CDR3 reads CVSSSDRTFQPQHF. The chain employs TRBV7-9 and TRBJ1-5, with a weak D call TRBD1 (6 bases). Sequencing ends 3 residues short of the CDR3 end; the germline J gene provides the rest. Germline V lookup: CDR1 SEHNR, CDR2 FQNEAQ (reference sequence). The CDR3 is 14 residues long.

Of note for this clone: Read data end 3 residues before the CDR3 end; the end is taken from the germline J gene. This sequence joins TRBV19 and TRBJ2-6, with 7 bases fitting TRBD1. Germline CDR1 reads LNHDA; CDR2 reads SQIVND (reference sequence). The CDR3 has 15 residues. V lost 7 bases to trimming and J lost 1 base; unmatched junction nucleotides: 4. The CDR3 protein is CASNLQGSGANVLTF. Partial CDR3 DNA: TGTGCCAGTAATCTACAGGGGTCTGGGGCCAACGTC.

On this clone: The read ends 3 residues shy of where the CDR3 ends; the end is completed using the germline J gene. The genes are TRBV10-3 and TRBJ2-7, with D perhaps TRBD1 (6 bases). The CDR3 has 14 amino acids. V lost 5 bases and J 3 bases, leaving 14 bases between the germline ends. The germline V gene has CDR1 ENHRY and CDR2 SYGVKD. CDR3 sequence: CAISSQGISYEQYF. CDR3 DNA, as far as it was read: TGTGCCATCAGTTCACAGGGAATTAGCTACGAG.

Notes on this clone: The read comes to an end 3 residues before the CDR3 does, leaving the germline J gene to fill in the end. The V and J genes are TRBV20-1 and TRBJ1-2; D might be TRBD1 (5 bases). From germline, CDR1 is DFQATT and CDR2 SNEGSKA (reference sequence). Trimming shortened V by 3 bases and J by 2 bases, and 10 bases separated the two germline ends. The CDR3 runs to 13 residues. Partial CDR3 DNA: TGCAGTGCTAGCAGGGAGCTCAACTATGGC. It yields the protein CSASRELNYG. The full CDR3 protein reads CSASRELNYGYTF.

Of note for this clone: The CDR3 is cut off 3 residues early in the read; its end comes from the germline J gene. The chain recombines TRBV7-3 with TRBJ2-2, with TRBD1 identical over 9 bases. CDR3 size: 15 residues. Germline-derived CDR1 and CDR2 are SGHTA and FQGTGA. Trimming took 3 bases from V and 6 from J; bases not matched to a gene: 5. Partial CDR3 DNA: TGTGCCAGCAGCTTGACAGGGGGGTCAGCCGGGGAG. Translation: CASSLTGGSAGE. The full CDR3 protein reads CASSLTGGSAGELFF.

About this clone itself: The CDR3 end falls 3 residues outside the read, so it is completed with the germline J gene. V is TRBV30 and J is TRBJ2-5; no clear D. The CDR3 length is 13 residues. Trimming cost V 4 bases and J 1 base, with 10 bases left between them. The germline gives CDR1 GTSNPN, CDR2 SVGIG (reference sequence). The DNA read from the CDR3 is TGTGCCTGGACATTGCGGAGCCAAGAGACC. It is translated as CAWTLRSQET. The entire CDR3 reads CAWTLRSQETQYF.

Incomplete CDR3 DNA: TGTGCCAGCAGCTTCTCTAGCGGGAGGGGGAATGAG. Its translation is CASSFSSGRGNE. The CDR3 reads in full as CASSFSSGRGNEQFF. The chain carries TRBV7-3 and TRBJ2-1; 12 bases align to TRBD2. Read sequence stops 3 residues before the CDR3 end, and the germline J gene provides the missing end. CDR1 is SGHTA and CDR2 is FQGTGA in the germline V gene. The CDR3 runs to 15 residues. Germline trimming cut 3 bases from V and 7 bases from J; bases unmatched to any gene: 4.

As concerns this clone: Sequencing ends 3 residues short of the CDR3 end; the germline J gene provides the rest. This chain uses TRBV20-1 with TRBJ2-1; 9 nucleotides align to TRBD1. The CDR3 is 18 residues long. Per the germline V gene, CDR1 is DFQATT and CDR2 is SNEGSKA (reference sequence). V trimming: 3 bases; J trimming: 3 bases; junction bases outside the gene matches: 15. CDR3 sequence reads: CSARLPQGASGLYNEQFF. The DNA read from the CDR3 is TGCAGTGCTAGGCTCCCACAGGGGGCCTCGGGGCTCTACAATGAG.

A remark on this clone: The read gets to within 3 residues of the CDR3 end, and the germline J gene fills in the rest. This sequence joins TRBV13 and TRBJ2-7, with 10 bases lining up with TRBD2. CDR3 length: 17 amino acids. In germline, CDR1 is PRHDT, CDR2 FYEKMQ (reference sequence). With 1 base clipped from V and 6 bases from J, the junction kept 12 bases outside the gene matches. The sequenced CDR3 bases are TGTGCCAGCAGCTTAGAAGGCGCTAGCGGGAGAAAAGGCGAG. Residues: CASSLEGASGRKGE. The full CDR3 protein reads CASSLEGASGRKGEQYF. The full variable domain, its missing parts supplied by reference TRBV13 and TRBJ2-7, is AAGVIQSPRHLIKEKRETATLKCYPIPRHDTVYWYQQGPGQDPQFLISFYEKMQSDKGSIPDRFSAQQFSDYHSELNMSSLELGDSALYFCASSLEGASGRKGEQYFGPGTRLTVT.

A word on this clone: The read comes to an end 3 residues before the CDR3 does, leaving the germline J gene to fill in the end. The V call is TRBV5-1, the J call TRBJ2-1; 11 bases line up with TRBD2. From germline, CDR1 is SGHRS and CDR2 YFSETQ. The CDR3 is 17 residues long. With V trimmed by 0 bases and J by 8 bases, 10 bases remained unmatched. This CDR3 reads CASSLAGLAGGLDEQFF. The part of the CDR3 DNA that was read is TGCGCCAGCAGCTTGGCCGGGCTAGCGGGAGGTTTGGATGAG.

As concerns this clone: The read ends 3 residues early relative to the CDR3; the germline J gene fills the gap. The gene calls are TRBV6-1 and TRBJ2-7; 7 nucleotides agree with TRBD2. With V trimmed by 4 bases and J by 3 bases, 6 bases remained unmatched. CDR1 MNHNS and CDR2 SASEGT come from the germline V gene. The CDR3 runs 14 residues. Here the CDR3 reads CASSVLAESYEQYF. The DNA read from the CDR3 is TGTGCCAGCAGTGTCCTAGCGGAGAGCTACGAG.

Concerning this clone itself: Read sequence stops 3 residues before the CDR3 end, and the germline J gene provides the missing end. The chain recombines TRBV6-2 or TRBV6-3 with TRBJ2-7; tentatively, D is TRBD1 (7 bases). Between the trimmed V and J ends, which lost 9 bases and 6 bases, there was a span of 24 bases. The CDR3 has 15 amino acids. CDR1 is MNHEY, CDR2 SVGEGT, per germline. This CDR3 reads CARIQGGVRMSEQYF. Incomplete CDR3 DNA: TGTGCCAGAATCCAGGGGGGCGTCCGTATGAGCGAG.

Details on this clone: Read data end 3 residues before the CDR3 end; the end is taken from the germline J gene. This chain links TRBV4-2 with TRBJ1-1, with unresolved D. The CDR3 has 16 residues. CDR1 is LGHNA and CDR2 is YNFKEQ in the germline V gene. The chain's CDR3 is CASSHDNGLSLFEAFF. Incomplete CDR3 DNA: TGTGCCAGCAGCCATGATAACGGACTGAGCCTTTTCGAA.

This CDR3 is CASSLKGQGAYEQYF. The CDR3 DNA, read in part, is TGTGCCAGCAGTTTAAAGGGACAGGGGGCTTACGAG. This chain uses TRBV27 with TRBJ2-7; 12 positions match TRBD1. The missing CDR3 end, 3 residues past where the read stops, is filled in from the germline J gene. This CDR3 comprises 15 residues. Trimming cost V 2 bases and J 4 bases; bases outside gene matches: 3. Germline V gene lookup returns CDR1 MNHEY and CDR2 SMNVEV (reference sequence).

A note on this clone: From the germline J gene comes the end of the CDR3, since the read stops 3 residues before it. The chain joins TRBV2 to TRBJ2-5; TRBD1 matches 8 bases. V was pared by 6 bases and J by 5 bases, with 11 bases of the junction left unmatched. CDR3 length: 15 amino acids. Germline lookup yields CDR1 SNHLY and CDR2 FYNNEI. Here the CDR3 reads CASSAAGTGRETQYF. Incomplete CDR3 DNA: TGTGCCAGCAGCGCAGCCGGGACAGGACGGGAGACC.

As to this clone: Sequencing ends 3 residues short of the CDR3 end; the germline J gene provides the rest. V gene TRBV19 combines with J gene TRBJ2-7; TRBD1 matches at 10 bases. With 5 bases clipped from V and 1 base from J, the junction kept 8 bases outside the gene matches. The germline CDR1 and CDR2 sequences are LNHDA and SQIVND (reference sequence). The CDR3 covers 16 residues. The CDR3 loop reads CASSGRDRGLSYEQYF. The sequenced CDR3 bases are TGTGCCAGTAGTGGCCGGGACAGGGGATTGTCCTACGAG.

With respect to this clone: The CDR3 end is not reached by the read, which stops 3 residues before it; the germline J gene fills it in. The rearrangement joins TRBV20-1 to TRBJ2-1, with D perhaps TRBD2 (6 bases). CDR3 size: 16 residues. Trimming took 1 base from V and 4 from J, leaving 17 bases between them. In germline, CDR1 is DFQATT, CDR2 SNEGSKA (reference sequence). The CDR3 here is CSARAKTGGRYNEQFF. CDR3 DNA (partial): TGCAGTGCTAGAGCGAAGACCGGGGGTCGGTACAATGAG.

Details on this clone: The read gets to within 3 residues of the CDR3 end, and the germline J gene fills in the rest. The chain joins TRBV18 to TRBJ1-2; a weak D match, TRBD1 (5 bases). This CDR3 spans 15 amino acids. V shed 3 bases and J shed 3 bases, with 14 bases lying between them. Germline assignment: CDR1 KGHSH and CDR2 LQKENI. The CDR3 reads CASSPGQDTYYGYTF. The covered CDR3 bases are TGTGCCAGCTCACCTGGGCAGGACACGTACTATGGC.